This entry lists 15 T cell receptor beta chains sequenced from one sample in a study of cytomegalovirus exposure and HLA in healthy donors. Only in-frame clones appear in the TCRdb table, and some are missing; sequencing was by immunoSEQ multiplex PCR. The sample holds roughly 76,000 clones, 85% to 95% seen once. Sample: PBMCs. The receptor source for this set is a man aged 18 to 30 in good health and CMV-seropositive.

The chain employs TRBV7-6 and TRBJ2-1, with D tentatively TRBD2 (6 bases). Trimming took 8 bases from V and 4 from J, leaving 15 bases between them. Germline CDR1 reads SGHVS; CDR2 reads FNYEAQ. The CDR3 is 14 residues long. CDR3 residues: CASGGLSQYNEQFF. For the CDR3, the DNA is TGTGCCAGCGGGGGACTTTCACAGTACAATGAGCAGTTCTTC.

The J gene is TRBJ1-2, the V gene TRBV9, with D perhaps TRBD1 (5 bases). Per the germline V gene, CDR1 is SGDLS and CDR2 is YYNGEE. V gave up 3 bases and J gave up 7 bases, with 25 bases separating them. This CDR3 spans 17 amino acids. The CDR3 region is CASSAYLLPGSLGGYTF. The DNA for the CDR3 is TGTGCCAGCAGCGCCTACCTATTACCAGGGTCCCTAGGTGGCTACACCTTC. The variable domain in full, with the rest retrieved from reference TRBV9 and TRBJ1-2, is DSGVTQTPKHLITATGQRVTLRCSPRSGDLSVYWYQQSLDQGLQFLIQYYNGEERAKGNILERFSAQQFPDLHSELNLSSLELGDSALYFCASSAYLLPGSLGGYTFGSGTRLTVV.

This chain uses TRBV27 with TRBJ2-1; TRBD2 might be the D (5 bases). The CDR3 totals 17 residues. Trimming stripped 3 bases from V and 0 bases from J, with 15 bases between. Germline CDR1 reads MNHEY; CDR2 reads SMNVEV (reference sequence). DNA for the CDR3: TGTGCCAGCAGTTTTGAATGGGGAGTTGCCTCCTACAATGAGCAGTTCTTC. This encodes CASSFEWGVASYNEQFF.

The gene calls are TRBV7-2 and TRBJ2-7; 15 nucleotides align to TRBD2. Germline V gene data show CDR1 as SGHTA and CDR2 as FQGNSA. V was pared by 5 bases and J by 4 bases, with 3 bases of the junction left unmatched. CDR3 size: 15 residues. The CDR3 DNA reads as TGTGCCAGCAGCCAAGGACTAGCGGGAGGGTACGAGCAGTACTTC. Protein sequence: CASSQGLAGGYEQYF.

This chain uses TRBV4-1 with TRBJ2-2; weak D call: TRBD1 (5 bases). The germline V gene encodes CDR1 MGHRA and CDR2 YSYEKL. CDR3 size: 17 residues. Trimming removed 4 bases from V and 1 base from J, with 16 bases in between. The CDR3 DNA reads TGCGCCAGCAGCCCCATGAAGGACAACCTGAACACCGGGGAGCTGTTTTTT. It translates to CASSPMKDNLNTGELFF.

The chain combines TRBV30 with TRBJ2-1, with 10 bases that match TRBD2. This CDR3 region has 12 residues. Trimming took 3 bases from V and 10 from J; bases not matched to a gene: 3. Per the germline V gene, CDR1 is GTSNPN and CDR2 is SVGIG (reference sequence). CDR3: CAWSGLADEQFF. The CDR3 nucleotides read TGTGCCTGGAGCGGACTAGCGGACGAGCAGTTCTTC.

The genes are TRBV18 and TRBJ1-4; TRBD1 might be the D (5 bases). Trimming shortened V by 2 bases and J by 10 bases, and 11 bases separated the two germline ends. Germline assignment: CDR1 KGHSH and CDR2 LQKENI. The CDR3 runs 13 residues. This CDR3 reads CASSPGALGKLFF. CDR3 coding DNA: TGTGCCAGCTCACCAGGGGCATTAGGAAAACTGTTTTTT.

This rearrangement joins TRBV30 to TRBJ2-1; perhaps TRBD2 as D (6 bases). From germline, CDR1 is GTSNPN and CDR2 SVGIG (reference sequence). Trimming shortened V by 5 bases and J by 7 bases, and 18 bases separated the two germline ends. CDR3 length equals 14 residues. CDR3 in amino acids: CAWQGTPHHNEQFF. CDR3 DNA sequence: TGTGCCTGGCAAGGGACTCCACACCATAATGAGCAGTTCTTC.

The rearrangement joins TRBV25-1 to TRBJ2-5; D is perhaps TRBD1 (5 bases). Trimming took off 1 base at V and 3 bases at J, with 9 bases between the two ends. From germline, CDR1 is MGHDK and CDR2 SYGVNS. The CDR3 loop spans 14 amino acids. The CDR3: CASSEWAGKETQYF. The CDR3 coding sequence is TGTGCCAGCAGTGAATGGGCAGGGAAAGAGACCCAGTACTTC.

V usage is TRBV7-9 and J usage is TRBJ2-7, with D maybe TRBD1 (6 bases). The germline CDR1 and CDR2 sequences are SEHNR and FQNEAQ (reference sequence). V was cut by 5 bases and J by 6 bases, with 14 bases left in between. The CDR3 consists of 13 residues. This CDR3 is CASSPDSESEQYF. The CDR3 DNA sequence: TGTGCCAGCAGCCCGGACAGCGAGAGCGAGCAGTACTTC.

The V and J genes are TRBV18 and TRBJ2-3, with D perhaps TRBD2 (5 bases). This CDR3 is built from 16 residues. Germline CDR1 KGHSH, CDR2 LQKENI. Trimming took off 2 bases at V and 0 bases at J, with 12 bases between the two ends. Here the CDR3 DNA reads TGTGCCAGCTCACCAACGAGGGTTACTAGCACAGATACGCAGTATTTT. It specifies CASSPTRVTSTDTQYF.

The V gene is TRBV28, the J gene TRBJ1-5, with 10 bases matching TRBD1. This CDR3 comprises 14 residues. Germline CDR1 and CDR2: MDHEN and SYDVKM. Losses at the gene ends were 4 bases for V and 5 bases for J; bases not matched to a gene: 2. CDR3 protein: CASSSGQGDQPQHF. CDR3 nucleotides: TGTGCCAGCAGTTCTGGACAGGGGGATCAGCCCCAGCATTTT.

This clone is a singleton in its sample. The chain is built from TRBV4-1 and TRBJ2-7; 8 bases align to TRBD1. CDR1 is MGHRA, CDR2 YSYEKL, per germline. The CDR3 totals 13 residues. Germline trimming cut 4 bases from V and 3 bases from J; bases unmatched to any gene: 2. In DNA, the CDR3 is TGCGCCAGCAGCCGGACAGGGAGCTACGAGCAGTACTTC. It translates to CASSRTGSYEQYF.

The CDR3 region is CSVCPRAHETQYF. The CDR3 region has the DNA TGCAGCGTCTGCCCGCGCGCGCATGAGACCCAGTACTTC. The rearrangement links TRBV29-1 to TRBJ2-5; D unclear. The V gene's germline CDR1 is SQVTM and CDR2 ANQGSEA. The CDR3 length is 13 residues. The ends were cut back, 6 bases at V and 5 bases at J, with 16 bases in the middle. Variable domain in full (rest from reference TRBV29-1 and TRBJ2-5): SAVISQKPSRDICQRGTSLTIQCQVDSQVTMMFWYRQQPGQSLTLIATANQGSEATYESGFVIDKFPISRPNLTFSTLTVSNMSPEDSSIYLCSVCPRAHETQYFGPGTRLLVL.

In DNA form, the CDR3 reads TGTGCCAGCAGTTACTCGCGGACTAGCGGGAGCTACTTC. This sequence encodes CASSYSRTSGSYF. The chain employs TRBV6-6 and TRBJ2-7; 13 bases match TRBD2. CDR3 length equals 13 residues. Germline-derived CDR1 and CDR2 are MNHNY and SVGAGI (reference sequence). J gave up 13 bases and V 0 bases, and 3 bases lay outside the gene matches.